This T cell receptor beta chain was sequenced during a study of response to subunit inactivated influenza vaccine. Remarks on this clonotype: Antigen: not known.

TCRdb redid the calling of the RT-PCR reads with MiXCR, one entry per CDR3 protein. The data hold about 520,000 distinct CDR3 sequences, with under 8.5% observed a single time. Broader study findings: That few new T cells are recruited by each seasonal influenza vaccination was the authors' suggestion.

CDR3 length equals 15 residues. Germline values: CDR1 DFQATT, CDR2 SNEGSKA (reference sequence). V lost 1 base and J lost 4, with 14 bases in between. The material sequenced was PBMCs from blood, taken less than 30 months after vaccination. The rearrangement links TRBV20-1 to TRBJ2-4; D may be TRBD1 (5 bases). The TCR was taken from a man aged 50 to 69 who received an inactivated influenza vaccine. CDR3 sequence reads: CSARGSATEKNIQYF. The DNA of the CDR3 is TGCAGTGCTAGAGGTTCAGCGACAGAAAAAAACATTCAGTACTTC.